Listed below are T cell receptor beta chains from one sample, sequenced in a study of cytomegalovirus exposure and HLA in healthy donors. The assay was immunoSEQ multiplex PCR, and TCRdb's table has in-frame clones only and misses some. The table gives 100,000 or so clones; the top ten clones make up 3% to 3.5% of it. Sequenced sample: PBMCs. Every receptor here comes from a woman younger than 45 in good health and CMV-seronegative. The conserved cysteine and the conserved F or W are not part of the CDR3 here.

j_gene	v_gene	CDR3aa
TRBJ2-5	TRBV7-2	ASSLSTGGQETQY
TRBJ1-4	TRBV27	ASTTDTTNEKLF
TRBJ2-3	TRBV19	ASSRRGGTDTQY
TRBJ2-5	TRBV20-1	SAPTEETQY
TRBJ2-1	TRBV5-1	ASSLAGTPIFNEQF
TRBJ2-7	TRBV27	ASIGGQSSYEQY
TRBJ1-2	TRBV5-6	ASSSTGNYGYT
TRBJ2-7	TRBV4-1	ASSPPGGGTYEQY
TRBJ1-5	TRBV19	ASSLAQSPTPQH
TRBJ2-2	TRBV5-1	ASSIDRVTGELF
TRBJ2-7	TRBV27	ASSWRQSYEQY
TRBJ1-1	TRBV28	ASSSPRRAF
TRBJ1-1	TRBV27	ASSSLGTGGTEAF
TRBJ1-1	TRBV5-1	ASSPWGDRGPEAF
TRBJ2-2	TRBV6-1	ASSEFSGLNTGELF
TRBJ2-6	TRBV5-3	ARSLRTGDYSGANVLT
TRBJ2-7	TRBV18	ASSQTTGMDEQY
TRBJ2-7	TRBV29-1	SVERDTGQY
TRBJ2-7	TRBV5-4	ASSLGRGLAYEQY
TRBJ2-3	TRBV28	ASGQTYTDTQY
TRBJ2-1	TRBV25-1	ASSANGNEQF
TRBJ1-2	TRBV5-4	ASSLVDRGRNLDT
TRBJ2-1	TRBV28	ASSLWGLAVPRGNEQF
TRBJ1-4	TRBV30	AWASRTGGNEKLF
TRBJ2-7	TRBV5-1	ASSLGARGATYEQY
TRBJ1-4	TRBV7-8	ASSFGTGALLATNEKLF
TRBJ1-2	TRBV6-5	ASGQPGSYYGYT
TRBJ2-1	TRBV27	ASSLQGTGLYNEQF
TRBJ2-7	TRBV29-1	SVANRGDYEQY
TRBJ2-3	TRBV7-8	ASSWATSRAQY